One TCR beta chain is described in this entry. This record belongs to a study of blood T cell repertoires in COVID-19. The ends were cut back, 5 bases at V and 2 bases at J, with 10 bases in the middle. CDR1 and CDR2 (germline): MDHEN, SYDVKM. The CDR3 has 14 amino acids. All recovered Cohort 3 donors got two negative PCRs, got clearance, or saw symptom resolution. Profiled with immunoSEQ multiplex PCR; TCRdb holds only in-frame clones, not every one. The sample holds 300,000 to 400,000 clones, 88% seen once. Sequenced sample: PBMCs or T cells enriched from blood (not recorded which). The origin of this receptor is a woman aged 18-29 years who had recovered from COVID-19. The chain recombines TRBV28 with TRBJ2-1; a possible D gene is TRBD2 (5 bases). CDR3 sequence: CASSPGIAYNEQFF. The DNA for the CDR3 is TGTGCCAGCAGTCCGGGGATCGCCTACAATGAGCAGTTCTTC.